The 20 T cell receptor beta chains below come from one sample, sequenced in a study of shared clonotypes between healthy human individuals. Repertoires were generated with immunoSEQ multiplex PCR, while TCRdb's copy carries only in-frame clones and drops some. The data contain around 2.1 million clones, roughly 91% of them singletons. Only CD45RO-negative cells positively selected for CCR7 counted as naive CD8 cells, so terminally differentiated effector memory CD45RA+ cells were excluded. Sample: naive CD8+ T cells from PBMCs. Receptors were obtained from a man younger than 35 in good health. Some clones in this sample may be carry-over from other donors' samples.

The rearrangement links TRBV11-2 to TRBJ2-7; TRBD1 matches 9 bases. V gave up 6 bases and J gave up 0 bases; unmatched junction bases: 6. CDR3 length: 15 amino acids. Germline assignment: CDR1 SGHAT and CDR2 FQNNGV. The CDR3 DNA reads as TGTGCCAGCAGTGATCCGGGACAGGGCTCCTACGAGCAGTACTTC. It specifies CASSDPGQGSYEQYF.

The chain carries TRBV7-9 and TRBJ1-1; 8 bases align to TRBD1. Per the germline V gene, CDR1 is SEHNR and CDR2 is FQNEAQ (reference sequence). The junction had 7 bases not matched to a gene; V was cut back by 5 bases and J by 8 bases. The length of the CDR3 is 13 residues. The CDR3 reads CASSISDREEAFF. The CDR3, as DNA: TGTGCCAGCAGCATCTCGGACAGGGAAGAAGCTTTCTTT.

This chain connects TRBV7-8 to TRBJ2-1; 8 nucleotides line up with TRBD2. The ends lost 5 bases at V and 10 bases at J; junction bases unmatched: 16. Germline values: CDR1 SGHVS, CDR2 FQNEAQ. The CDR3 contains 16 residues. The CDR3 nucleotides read TGTGCCAGCAGCCCGGGCCGTACGGGAGGGCCTGCCGAGCAGTTCTTC. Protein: CASSPGRTGGPAEQFF.

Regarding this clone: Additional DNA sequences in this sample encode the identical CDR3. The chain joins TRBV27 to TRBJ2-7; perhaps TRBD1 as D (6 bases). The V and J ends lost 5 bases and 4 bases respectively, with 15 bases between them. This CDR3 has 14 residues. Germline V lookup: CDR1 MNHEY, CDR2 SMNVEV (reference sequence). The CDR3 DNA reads TGTGCCAGCAGTCTAAGCAGGGGTGGGTACGAGCAGTACTTC. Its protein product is CASSLSRGGYEQYF.

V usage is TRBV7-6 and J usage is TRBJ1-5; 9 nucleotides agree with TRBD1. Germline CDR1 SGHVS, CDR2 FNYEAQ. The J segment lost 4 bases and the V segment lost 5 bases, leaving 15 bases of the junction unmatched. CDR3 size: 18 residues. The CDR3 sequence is CASSPNRPTGTGNQPQHF. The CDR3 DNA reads TGTGCCAGCAGCCCTAACCGACCCACCGGGACAGGGAATCAGCCCCAGCATTTT. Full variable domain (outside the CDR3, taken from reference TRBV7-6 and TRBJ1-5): GAGVSQSPRYKVTKRGQDVALRCDPISGHVSLYWYRQALGQGPEFLTYFNYEAQQDKSGLPNDRFSAERPEGSISTLTIQRTEQRDSAMYRCASSPNRPTGTGNQPQHFGDGTRLSIL.

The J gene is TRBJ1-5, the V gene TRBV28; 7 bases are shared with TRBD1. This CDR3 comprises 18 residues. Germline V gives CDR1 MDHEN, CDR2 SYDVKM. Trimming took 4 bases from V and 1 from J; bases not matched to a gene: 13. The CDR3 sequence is CASSSVYGTDASNQPQHF. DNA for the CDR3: TGTGCCAGCAGTTCGGTGTACGGGACAGACGCCAGCAATCAGCCCCAGCATTTT.

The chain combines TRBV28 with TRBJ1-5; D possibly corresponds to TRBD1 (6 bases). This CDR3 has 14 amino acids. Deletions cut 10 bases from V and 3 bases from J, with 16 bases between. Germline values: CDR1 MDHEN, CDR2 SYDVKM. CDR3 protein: CATDGTSNNQPQHF. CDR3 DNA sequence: TGTGCCACAGACGGGACAAGTAACAATCAGCCCCAGCATTTT.

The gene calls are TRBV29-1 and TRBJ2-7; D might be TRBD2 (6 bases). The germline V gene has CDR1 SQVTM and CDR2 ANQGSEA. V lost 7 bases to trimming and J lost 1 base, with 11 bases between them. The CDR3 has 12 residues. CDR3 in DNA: TGCAGCGCCCTCGGGAGTTCCTACGAGCAGTACTTC. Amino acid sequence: CSALGSSYEQYF.

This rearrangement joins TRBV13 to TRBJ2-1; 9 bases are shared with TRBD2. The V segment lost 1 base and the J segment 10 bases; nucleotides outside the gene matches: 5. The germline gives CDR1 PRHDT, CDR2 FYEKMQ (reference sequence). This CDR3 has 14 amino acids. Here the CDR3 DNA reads TGTGCCAGCAGCTTAGTGACTAGCGGAACCGAGCAGTTCTTC. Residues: CASSLVTSGTEQFF.

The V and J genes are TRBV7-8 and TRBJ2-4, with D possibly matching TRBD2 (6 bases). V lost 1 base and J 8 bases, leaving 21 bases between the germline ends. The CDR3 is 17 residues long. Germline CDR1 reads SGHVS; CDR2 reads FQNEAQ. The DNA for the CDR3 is TGTGCCAGCAGCTTAGACCCCTCAGGTCCGGGGGTGGACATTCAGTACTTC. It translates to CASSLDPSGPGVDIQYF.

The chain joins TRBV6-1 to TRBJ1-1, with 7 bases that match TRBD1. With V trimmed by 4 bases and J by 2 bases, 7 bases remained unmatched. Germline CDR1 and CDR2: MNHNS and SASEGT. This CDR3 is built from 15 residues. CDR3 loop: CASSARRGGNTEAFF. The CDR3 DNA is TGTGCCAGCAGTGCCCGCAGGGGGGGTAACACTGAAGCTTTCTTT.

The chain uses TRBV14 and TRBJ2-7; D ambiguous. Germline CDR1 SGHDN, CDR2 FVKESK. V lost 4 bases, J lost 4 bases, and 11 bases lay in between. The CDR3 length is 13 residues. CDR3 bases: TGTGCCAGCAGCCTACTGGGATATTACGAGCAGTACTTC. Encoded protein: CASSLLGYYEQYF. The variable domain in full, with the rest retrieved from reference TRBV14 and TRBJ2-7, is EAGVTQFPSHSVIEKGQTVTLRCDPISGHDNLYWYRRVMGKEIKFLLHFVKESKQDESGMPNNRFLAERTGGTYSTLKVQPAELEDSGVYFCASSLLGYYEQYFGPGTRLTVT.

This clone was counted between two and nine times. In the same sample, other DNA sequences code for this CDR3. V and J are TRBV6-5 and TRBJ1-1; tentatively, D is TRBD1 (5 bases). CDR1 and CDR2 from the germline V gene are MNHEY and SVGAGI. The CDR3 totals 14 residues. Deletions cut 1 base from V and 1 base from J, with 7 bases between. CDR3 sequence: CASSYYQGNTEAFF. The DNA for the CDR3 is TGTGCCAGCAGTTACTATCAGGGGAACACTGAAGCTTTCTTT.

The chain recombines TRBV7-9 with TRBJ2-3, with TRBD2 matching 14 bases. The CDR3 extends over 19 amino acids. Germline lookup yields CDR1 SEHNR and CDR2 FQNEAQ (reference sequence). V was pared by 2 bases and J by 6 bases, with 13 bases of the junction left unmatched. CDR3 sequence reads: CASSLPGLAGGIGPDTQYF. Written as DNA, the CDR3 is TGTGCCAGCAGCTTACCAGGACTAGCGGGAGGAATCGGCCCTGATACGCAGTATTTT.

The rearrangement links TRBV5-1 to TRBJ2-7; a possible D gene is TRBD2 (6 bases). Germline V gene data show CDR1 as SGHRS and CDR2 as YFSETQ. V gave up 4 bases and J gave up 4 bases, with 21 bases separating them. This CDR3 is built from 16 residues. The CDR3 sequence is CASSTEGPSPFYEQYF. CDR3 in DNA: TGCGCCAGCAGCACGGAGGGGCCAAGTCCTTTTTACGAGCAGTACTTC. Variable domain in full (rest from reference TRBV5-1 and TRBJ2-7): KAGVTQTPRYLIKTRGQQVTLSCSPISGHRSVSWYQQTPGQGLQFLFEYFSETQRNKGNFPGRFSGRQFSNSRSEMNVSTLELGDSALYLCASSTEGPSPFYEQYFGPGTRLTVT.

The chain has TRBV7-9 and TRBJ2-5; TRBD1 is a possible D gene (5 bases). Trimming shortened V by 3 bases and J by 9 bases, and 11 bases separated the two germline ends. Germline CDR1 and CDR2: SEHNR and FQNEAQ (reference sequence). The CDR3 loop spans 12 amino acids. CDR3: CASSFAVGPQYF. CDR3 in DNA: TGTGCCAGCAGCTTTGCGGTGGGGCCCCAGTACTTC.

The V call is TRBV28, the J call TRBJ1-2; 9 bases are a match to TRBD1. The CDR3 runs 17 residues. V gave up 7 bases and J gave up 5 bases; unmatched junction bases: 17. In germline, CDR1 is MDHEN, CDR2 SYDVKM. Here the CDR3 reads CASTFPGTGRVGYGYTF. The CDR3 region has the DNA TGTGCCAGCACCTTCCCCGGGACAGGGAGGGTAGGTTATGGCTACACCTTC.

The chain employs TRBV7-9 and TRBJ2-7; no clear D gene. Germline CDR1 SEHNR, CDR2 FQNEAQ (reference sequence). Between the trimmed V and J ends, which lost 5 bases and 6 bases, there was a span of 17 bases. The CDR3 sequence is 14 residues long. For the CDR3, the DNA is TGTGCCAGCAGCCCCCCTGGCCCACAGCTCGAGCAGTACTTC. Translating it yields CASSPPGPQLEQYF.

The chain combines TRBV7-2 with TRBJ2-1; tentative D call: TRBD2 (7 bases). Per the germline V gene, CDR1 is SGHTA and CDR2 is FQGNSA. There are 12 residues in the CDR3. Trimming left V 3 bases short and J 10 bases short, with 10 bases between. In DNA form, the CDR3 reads TGTGCCAGCAGCTTTCGGGGGGCGGAGCAGTTCTTC. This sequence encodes CASSFRGAEQFF.

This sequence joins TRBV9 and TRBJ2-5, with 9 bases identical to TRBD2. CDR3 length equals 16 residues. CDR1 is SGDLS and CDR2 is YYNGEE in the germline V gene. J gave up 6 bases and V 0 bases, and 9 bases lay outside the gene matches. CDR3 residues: CASSVDLAGGPQTQYF. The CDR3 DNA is TGTGCCAGCAGCGTAGACTTGGCGGGAGGGCCGCAGACCCAGTACTTC.